What follows is one T cell receptor (beta chain) and its context. This entry is derived from a study of cytomegalovirus exposure and HLA in healthy donors. The PCR ran on 60 Vbeta and 13 Jbeta primers. Method: immunoSEQ multiplex PCR; TCRdb's copy keeps in-frame clones and lacks some. The repertoire consists of more than 100,000 clones, with roughly 80% occurring once and the leading ten covering about 32%. With V trimmed by 4 bases and J by 4 bases, 12 bases remained unmatched. CDR1 is SGHDT and CDR2 is YYEEEE in the germline V gene. This CDR3 is built from 16 residues. This clonotype was obtained from a man in his 60s in good health and CMV-seropositive. The source material was PBMCs. This rearrangement joins TRBV5-6 to TRBJ1-2, with TRBD1 matching over 8 bases. CDR3 nucleotide sequence: TGTGCCAGCAGCCCATACCCAGGGGGCGCTGGCTATGGCTACACCTTC. It specifies CASSPYPGGAGYGYTF.